This TCR beta chain emerged from a study of blood T cell repertoires in COVID-19. Study summary: Acute and convalescent COVID-19 specimens originated in the United States, Italy and Spain. T cells, B-cell-depleted T cells, or PBMCs supplied cDNA or gDNA.

Measured with immunoSEQ multiplex PCR; TCRdb has only the in-frame clones, and not every one. The table lists more than 90,000 clones, over 60% of them singletons. The count of this clone is one. The sequence derives from a man aged 65-85 years with acute or convalescent COVID-19. The sequencing sample was made of peripheral blood.

The CDR3 bases are TGTGCCAGCAGTTTACTAGGAGTTGAGCAGTTCTTC. Translated: CASSLLGVEQFF. The chain uses TRBV5-4 and TRBJ2-1; maybe TRBD2 (5 bases). V was cut by 5 bases and J by 9 bases, with 12 bases left in between. CDR1 is SGHNT, CDR2 YYREEE, per germline (reference sequence). The CDR3 sequence is 12 residues long.